These T cell receptor beta chains were read from a single sample in a study of shared clonotypes between healthy human individuals. Sequenced by immunoSEQ multiplex PCR; TCRdb stores in-frame clones only, minus some. This sample yields about 120,000 clones, of which under 70% are seen a single time; about 22% belongs to the top ten. The material sequenced was memory CD8+ T cells sorted from blood. The receptors stem from a woman aged 30 to 39 in good health. Both conserved end residues are part of each CDR3. D genes are given only for firm matches. Some rows have no size entry. The others give once, few or many, or a class for an expanded clone.

D gene: NA; V gene: TRBV5-3; J gene: TRBJ2-7; CDR3 length: 15; clone size: many; CDR3 DNA: TGTGCCAGCAGCTTTTTCGGGGGGCTGGGATACGAGCAGTACTTC; CDR3 protein: CASSFFGGLGYEQYF
D gene: TRBD1; V gene: TRBV28; J gene: TRBJ2-2; CDR3 length: 14; clone size: NA; CDR3 DNA: TGTGCCAGCAGAAGGGACAGCAACACCGGGGAGCTGTTTTTT; CDR3 protein: CASRRDSNTGELFF
D gene: TRBD2; V gene: TRBV6-1; J gene: TRBJ2-7; CDR3 length: 13; clone size: NA; CDR3 DNA: TGCCTCCTAAGGGGGACTAGCGGATACGAGCAGTACTTC; CDR3 protein: CLLRGTSGYEQYF
D gene: NA; V gene: TRBV4-1; J gene: TRBJ2-1; CDR3 length: 15; clone size: NA; CDR3 DNA: TGCGCCAGCAGCCAAGAGGAGTCTGGGGACAATGAGCAGTTCTTC; CDR3 protein: CASSQEESGDNEQFF
D gene: NA; V gene: TRBV5-4; J gene: TRBJ2-7; CDR3 length: 13; clone size: once; CDR3 DNA: TGTGCCAGCAGCCCCGGGGACTCCTACGAGCAGTACTTC; CDR3 protein: CASSPGDSYEQYF
D gene: NA; V gene: TRBV6-5; J gene: TRBJ1-2; CDR3 length: 11; clone size: NA; CDR3 DNA: TGTGCCAGCAGTACGGGTGGTGGCTACACCTTC; CDR3 protein: CASSTGGGYTF
D gene: TRBD1; V gene: TRBV11-2; J gene: TRBJ1-1; CDR3 length: 17; clone size: NA; CDR3 DNA: TGTGCCAGCAGCTTAAGTATCGGGACAGGGAAGAGCACTGAAGCTTTCTTT; CDR3 protein: CASSLSIGTGKSTEAFF
D gene: TRBD1; V gene: TRBV7-9; J gene: TRBJ2-6; CDR3 length: 18; clone size: NA; CDR3 DNA: TGTGCCAGCAGCCCCGGGGCAAGGGGGCTATTTGGGGCCAACGTCCTGACTTTC; CDR3 protein: CASSPGARGLFGANVLTF
D gene: NA; V gene: TRBV11-2; J gene: TRBJ1-2; CDR3 length: 13; clone size: NA; CDR3 DNA: TGTGCCAGCAGCTTAGTTCGAGGGTACGGCTACACCTTC; CDR3 protein: CASSLVRGYGYTF
D gene: TRBD2; V gene: TRBV5-1; J gene: TRBJ2-3; CDR3 length: 20; clone size: NA; CDR3 DNA: TGCGCCAGCAGCAGTTCCGGGACTAGCGGTAGGCTAGGGGTCACAGATACGCAGTATTTT; CDR3 protein: CASSSSGTSGRLGVTDTQYF
D gene: NA; V gene: TRBV6-5; J gene: TRBJ2-5; CDR3 length: 16; clone size: NA; CDR3 DNA: TGTGCCAGCAGTTACATAAGGGGTGCGGGCAAAGAGACCCAGTACTTC; CDR3 protein: CASSYIRGAGKETQYF
D gene: TRBD1; V gene: TRBV25-1; J gene: TRBJ2-7; CDR3 length: 12; clone size: few; CDR3 DNA: TGTGCCAGCACGACAGGGGTGTACGAGCAGTACTTC; CDR3 protein: CASTTGVYEQYF
D gene: NA; V gene: TRBV28; J gene: TRBJ1-5; CDR3 length: 17; clone size: NA; CDR3 DNA: TGTGCCAGCAGTCGGTCTCAGGGCCAGGGCTGGACTCAGCCCCAGCATTTT; CDR3 protein: CASSRSQGQGWTQPQHF
D gene: NA; V gene: TRBV19; J gene: TRBJ2-3; CDR3 length: 14; clone size: NA; CDR3 DNA: TGTGCCAGTACCTCCCCCGGGAGCACAGATACGCAGTATTTT; CDR3 protein: CASTSPGSTDTQYF
D gene: NA; V gene: TRBV5-1; J gene: TRBJ2-7; CDR3 length: 18; clone size: NA; CDR3 DNA: TGCGCCAGCAGCTTGGTCGCCAGGGGTTACAATAGCTCCTACGAGCAGTACTTC; CDR3 protein: CASSLVARGYNSSYEQYF
D gene: NA; V gene: TRBV7-3; J gene: TRBJ2-7; CDR3 length: 12; clone size: many; CDR3 DNA: TGTGCCAGCAGCTTACGATCACACGAGCAGTACTTC; CDR3 protein: CASSLRSHEQYF
D gene: NA; V gene: TRBV6-5; J gene: TRBJ2-1; CDR3 length: 15; clone size: once; CDR3 DNA: TGTGCCAGCAGTTTAGCGCCTAGCTCCTACAATGAGCAGTTCTTC; CDR3 protein: CASSLAPSSYNEQFF
D gene: NA; V gene: TRBV27; J gene: TRBJ1-2; CDR3 length: 13; clone size: NA; CDR3 DNA: TGTGCCAGCAGTTTCGGGGGCGGCCATGGCTACACCTTC; CDR3 protein: CASSFGGGHGYTF
D gene: NA; V gene: TRBV28; J gene: TRBJ1-1; CDR3 length: 18; clone size: few; CDR3 DNA: TGTGCCAGCAGTTTAGGGTTAGCAACCAAATCCCCTGGGACTGAAGCTTTCTTT; CDR3 protein: CASSLGLATKSPGTEAFF
D gene: NA; V gene: TRBV4-2; J gene: TRBJ2-1; CDR3 length: 14; clone size: NA; CDR3 DNA: TGTGCCAGCAGCCAAGACCGGGTATACAATGAGCAGTTCTTC; CDR3 protein: CASSQDRVYNEQFF
D gene: NA; V gene: TRBV10-3; J gene: TRBJ2-7; CDR3 length: 12; clone size: NA; CDR3 DNA: TGTGCCACCGGATCGGGGGCCTACGAGCAGTACTTC; CDR3 protein: CATGSGAYEQYF
D gene: NA; V gene: TRBV5-1; J gene: TRBJ2-7; CDR3 length: 14; clone size: NA; CDR3 DNA: TGCGCCAGCAGCTTGGACTCTGCCCCCTACGAGCAGTACTTC; CDR3 protein: CASSLDSAPYEQYF
D gene: NA; V gene: TRBV6-6; J gene: TRBJ2-5; CDR3 length: 15; clone size: NA; CDR3 DNA: TGTGCCAGCAGTTACTACGTAGGGGGGGAAGAGACCCAGTACTTC; CDR3 protein: CASSYYVGGEETQYF
D gene: NA; V gene: TRBV2; J gene: TRBJ1-4; CDR3 length: 14; clone size: NA; CDR3 DNA: TGTGCCAGCAGTGCGGGGGCAACTAATGAAAAACTGTTTTTT; CDR3 protein: CASSAGATNEKLFF
D gene: TRBD2; V gene: TRBV4-2; J gene: TRBJ2-7; CDR3 length: 15; clone size: NA; CDR3 DNA: TGTGCCAGCAGCAAAACTAGCGGGAGGACCGACGAGCAGTACTTC; CDR3 protein: CASSKTSGRTDEQYF
D gene: NA; V gene: TRBV2; J gene: TRBJ2-3; CDR3 length: 14; clone size: NA; CDR3 DNA: TGTGCCAGCAATTCGGCAGGATCGACAGATACGCAGTATTTT; CDR3 protein: CASNSAGSTDTQYF